A few counts support the clone carrying this T cell receptor (beta chain). Antigen specificity is unknown. RNA transcripts provided the source from which TCR beta CDR3 regions were amplified. The primer set for the first-round RT-PCR of the TCR CDR3 was HTBI. TCRdb passed the multiplex PCR reads through MiXCR, listing each CDR3 protein once. Here the sample spans 660,000 or so distinct CDR3 sequences, around 20% being singletons. This sample was included in a study of T cells in Graves' hyperthyroidism and ophthalmopathy. About the study: Peripheral blood was drawn at first diagnosis, prior to all treatment. Study-level results: Ophthalmopathy could be told apart from stable hyperthyroidism with a 13 V-J model. Blood also held most thyroid clonotypes expanded beyond 0.001. With a median lead of about six months before onset, the model predicted ophthalmopathy.

Trimming cost V 8 bases and J 2 bases, with 9 bases left between them. This CDR3 is built from 12 residues. CDR1 and CDR2 from the germline V gene are KGHSH and LQKENI. The chain joins TRBV18 to TRBJ1-2; a weak D match, TRBD1 (6 bases). The sequenced sample was blood. The receptor was derived from a man between 25 and 39 years old with Graves' ophthalmopathy. This CDR3 reads CASTDSNYGYTF. In DNA form, the CDR3 reads TGTGCCAGCACGGACAGCAACTATGGCTACACCTTC.